Below, 24 T cell receptor beta chains from the same sample are listed, as sequenced in a study of T cells in narcolepsy (dated by TCRdb to the late 2010s). The method was the immunoSEQ multiplex PCR assay. The clones in this table, taken by TCRdb from immuneACCESS, are in-frame only. Not every clone is retained; where verified, under half of the shortfall comes from an unresolved V gene, and the cause of the rest is unknown. The sample includes approximately 25,000 clones, with about four fifths observed a single time. Roughly 0.65% of the sample rests with the top ten. Input material: CD45RA- memory CD4+ T cells from PBMCs. This sample's cell subset or site label indicates: memory T cells sorted ex vivo from peripheral blood. Receptor source: a human donor with narcolepsy.

J is TRBJ1-2 and V is TRBV28; D call uncertain. This CDR3 has 14 residues. From germline, CDR1 is MDHEN and CDR2 SYDVKM. The V gene lost 5 bases and the J gene lost 7 bases, with 17 bases spanning the gap. CDR3 amino acids: CASSPPSRGGGYTF. The DNA of the CDR3 is TGTGCCAGCAGTCCCCCCTCCCGGGGAGGTGGCTACACCTTC.

The J gene is TRBJ1-5, the V gene TRBV6-5; the D is unclear. The CDR3 length is 13 residues. Germline V gene lookup returns CDR1 MNHEY and CDR2 SVGAGI. Trimming stripped 0 bases from V and 1 base from J, with 1 base between. The chain's CDR3 is CASSYSSNQPQHF. CDR3 DNA: TGTGCCAGCAGTTACTCCAGCAATCAGCCCCAGCATTTT.

The genes are TRBV18 and TRBJ2-7; 11 positions agree with TRBD2. Germline-derived CDR1 and CDR2 are KGHSH and LQKENI. Germline trimming cut 6 bases from V and 0 bases from J; bases unmatched to any gene: 4. The CDR3 sequence is 15 residues long. CDR3 amino acids: CASSLGTSGSYEQYF. CDR3 nucleotides: TGTGCCAGCTCCCTAGGGACTAGCGGCTCCTACGAGCAGTACTTC.

CDR3 DNA: TGTGCCAGCAGTGAAGCAGTTGTTACTGGCTACACCTTC. Protein sequence: CASSEAVVTGYTF. The chain employs TRBV6-1 and TRBJ1-2; no clear D gene. The length of the CDR3 is 13 residues. Germline-derived CDR1 and CDR2 are MNHNS and SASEGT. The V end was cut by 0 bases, the J end by 7 bases, with 9 bases between.

J is TRBJ1-2 and V is TRBV6-1; 10 bases are shared with TRBD1. The V gene end was trimmed by 7 bases and the J gene end by 4 bases; junction bases not matched to a gene: 6. The germline gives CDR1 MNHNS, CDR2 SASEGT. This CDR3 has 14 amino acids. The CDR3 sequence: CASIVGQGGYGYTF. In DNA form, the CDR3 reads TGTGCCAGCATCGTCGGACAGGGGGGCTATGGCTACACCTTC.

V is TRBV7-3 and J is TRBJ2-1, with TRBD1 identical over 7 bases. The germline V gene encodes CDR1 SGHTA and CDR2 FQGTGA. Losses at the gene ends were 5 bases for V and 6 bases for J; bases not matched to a gene: 4. This CDR3 spans 13 amino acids. CDR3 coding DNA: TGTGCCAGCAGCCTAGCAGGGGGCAATGAGCAGTTCTTC. Its protein is CASSLAGGNEQFF. The full variable domain, completed using reference TRBV7-3 and TRBJ2-1, is GAGVSQTPSNKVTEKGKYVELRCDPISGHTALYWYRQSLGQGPEFLIYFQGTGAADDSGLPNDRFFAVRPEGSVSTLKIQRTERGDSAVYLCASSLAGGNEQFFGPGTRLTVL.

The gene calls are TRBV28 and TRBJ2-3; D may be TRBD2 (6 bases). CDR1 and CDR2 (germline): MDHEN, SYDVKM. There are 16 residues in the CDR3. V was shortened by 2 bases and J by 4 bases, with 16 bases between the two germline ends. The CDR3 region has the DNA TGTGCCAGCAGTTTAGCGGGAAATCGGGGATCAGATACGCAGTATTTT. This encodes CASSLAGNRGSDTQYF.

The chain has TRBV5-6 and TRBJ1-3, with D unclear. V lost 2 bases and J lost 0, with 12 bases in between. The germline gives CDR1 SGHDT, CDR2 YYEEEE. This CDR3 is built from 16 residues. CDR3: CASSFGGLNSGNTIYF. CDR3 DNA sequence: TGTGCCAGCAGCTTTGGTGGGCTTAACTCTGGAAACACCATATATTTT. Combining the CDR3 with reference TRBV5-6 and TRBJ1-3 gives the whole variable domain DAGVTQSPTHLIKTRGQQVTLRCSPKSGHDTVSWYQQALGQGPQFIFQYYEEEERQRGNFPDRFSGHQFPNYSSELNVNALLLGDSALYLCASSFGGLNSGNTIYFGEGSWLTVV.

The rearrangement links TRBV9 to TRBJ1-1; D perhaps matches TRBD1 (6 bases). Germline lookup yields CDR1 SGDLS and CDR2 YYNGEE. The CDR3 totals 14 residues. Between the trimmed V and J ends, which lost 4 bases and 0 bases, there was a span of 10 bases. CDR3: CASSLDSMNTEAFF. The CDR3 region has the DNA TGTGCCAGCAGCCTGGACAGCATGAACACTGAAGCTTTCTTT.

The CDR3 loop is CASRGQKTYEQYF. CDR3 in DNA: TGTGCCAGCAGAGGACAGAAAACCTACGAGCAGTACTTC. The chain combines TRBV2 with TRBJ2-7, with D maybe TRBD1 (6 bases). This CDR3 spans 13 amino acids. Deletions cut 6 bases from V and 2 bases from J, with 11 bases between. Germline V lookup: CDR1 SNHLY, CDR2 FYNNEI.

The chain is built from TRBV29-1 and TRBJ1-5; possible D gene TRBD1, 6 bases. Trimming shortened V by 6 bases and J by 3 bases, and 15 bases separated the two germline ends. This CDR3 region has 14 residues. Per germline, CDR1 SQVTM and CDR2 ANQGSEA. The DNA of the CDR3 is TGCAGCGTAGCTCAGGGGCTACTCAATCAGCCCCAGCATTTT. It yields the protein CSVAQGLLNQPQHF.

This clone has just a few counts. The chain carries TRBV5-4 and TRBJ2-7, with a possible D match to TRBD1 (6 bases). The V end lost 2 bases, the J end lost 1 base, and 10 bases lay between the germline ends. Per the germline V gene, CDR1 is SGHNT and CDR2 is YYREEE (reference sequence). There are 14 residues in the CDR3. The CDR3 loop reads CASSLQGGSYEQYF. Here the CDR3 DNA reads TGTGCCAGCAGCTTACAGGGTGGATCCTACGAGCAGTACTTC.

The genes are TRBV6-5 and TRBJ2-1; the match to TRBD2 covers 10 bases. The CDR3 runs 15 residues. Germline V gene lookup returns CDR1 MNHEY and CDR2 SVGAGI. V was clipped by 5 bases and J by 2 bases; unmatched bases: 3. This chain's CDR3 is CASSPSGSTYNEQFF. The CDR3 DNA reads as TGTGCCAGCAGTCCTAGCGGGAGCACCTACAATGAGCAGTTCTTC.

This chain connects TRBV6-5 to TRBJ2-6, with 7 bases that match TRBD1. This CDR3 contains 15 residues. The junction had 6 bases not matched to a gene; V was cut back by 6 bases and J by 4 bases. Germline V lookup: CDR1 MNHEY, CDR2 SVGAGI. The CDR3 DNA follows: TGTGCCAGCAGCAAGAGGGGGCGGGGGGCCAACGTCCTGACTTTC. This translates into CASSKRGRGANVLTF.

The rearrangement uses TRBV5-1 and TRBJ1-4, with 7 bases matching TRBD1. This CDR3 spans 16 amino acids. V shed 0 bases, J shed 4 bases, and the junction held 6 bases outside the gene matches. Germline CDR1 reads SGHRS; CDR2 reads YFSETQ. The DNA of the CDR3 is TGCGCCAGCAGCTTGGGGGGGACAGCCGGTAATGAAAAACTGTTTTTT. This codes for CASSLGGTAGNEKLFF.

The gene calls are TRBV7-2 and TRBJ2-1, with TRBD2 matching 10 bases. The CDR3 runs 14 residues. Per germline, CDR1 SGHTA and CDR2 FQGNSA. V gave up 4 bases and J gave up 11 bases; unmatched junction bases: 8. This CDR3 reads CASSSRSGGGKQFF. CDR3 coding DNA: TGTGCCAGCAGCTCCCGAAGCGGGGGGGGAAAGCAGTTCTTC. The full variable domain, completed using reference TRBV7-2 and TRBJ2-1, is GAGVSQSPSNKVTEKGKDVELRCDPISGHTALYWYRQSLGQGLEFLIYFQGNSAPDKSGLPSDRFSAERTGGSVSTLTIQRTQQEDSAVYLCASSSRSGGGKQFFGPGTRLTVL.

This chain joins TRBV30 and TRBJ2-1, with a possible D match to TRBD2 (5 bases). The V gene lost 2 bases and the J gene lost 3 bases, with 11 bases spanning the gap. Germline loops: CDR1 GTSNPN, CDR2 SVGIG (reference sequence). CDR3 size: 14 residues. The CDR3 protein is CAWSSKRSYNEQFF. The CDR3 DNA sequence: TGTGCCTGGAGTAGCAAGCGGAGCTACAATGAGCAGTTCTTC.

The chain is built from TRBV6-5 and TRBJ2-1, with D perhaps matching TRBD2 (7 bases). The CDR3 spans 16 residues. Germline assignment: CDR1 MNHEY and CDR2 SVGAGI. Trimming stripped 0 bases from V and 7 bases from J, with 16 bases between. DNA of the CDR3: TGTGCCAGCAGTTACTCGGGAACGGGGGGCTGGAATGAGCAGTTCTTC. This sequence encodes CASSYSGTGGWNEQFF.

This clone was recorded once. The chain has TRBV5-1 and TRBJ2-5, with 7 bases identical to TRBD2. The trim removed 5 bases at V and 5 bases at J, leaving 15 bases unmatched. Germline CDR1 and CDR2: SGHRS and YFSETQ. The CDR3 totals 16 residues. The DNA of the CDR3 is TGCGCCAGCAGGTCCTTCGATGGACTAGGAGGTGAGACCCAGTACTTC. Translating it yields CASRSFDGLGGETQYF. The full variable domain, with the rest looked up from reference TRBV5-1 and TRBJ2-5, is KAGVTQTPRYLIKTRGQQVTLSCSPISGHRSVSWYQQTPGQGLQFLFEYFSETQRNKGNFPGRFSGRQFSNSRSEMNVSTLELGDSALYLCASRSFDGLGGETQYFGPGTRLLVL.

V usage is TRBV18 and J usage is TRBJ2-3; D remains unclear. V dropped 4 bases and J dropped 4 bases, with 3 bases sitting between them. Germline V gene lookup returns CDR1 KGHSH and CDR2 LQKENI. This CDR3 comprises 11 residues. CDR3: CASSLSDTQYF. The DNA for the CDR3 is TGTGCCAGCTCACTTTCAGATACGCAGTATTTT.

This clone was found once. The genes are TRBV7-9 and TRBJ1-2; D ambiguous. This CDR3 is 14 amino acids long. CDR1 is SEHNR and CDR2 is FQNEAQ in the germline V gene (reference sequence). V lost 2 bases and J 2 bases, leaving 9 bases between the germline ends. In DNA form, the CDR3 reads TGTGCCAGCAGCTTAATCGGGAGAAACTATGGCTACACCTTC. It encodes CASSLIGRNYGYTF.

The chain combines TRBV20-1 with TRBJ1-4; no clear D gene. The V end was cut by 7 bases, the J end by 7 bases, with 10 bases between. CDR1 DFQATT and CDR2 SNEGSKA come from the germline V gene (reference sequence). The CDR3 is 11 amino acids. CDR3 bases: TGCAGTGTCAGACCTTTTGAAAAACTGTTTTTT. Its translation: CSVRPFEKLFF.

This rearrangement joins TRBV28 to TRBJ1-5, with no clear D. V was shortened by 6 bases and J by 4 bases, with 13 bases between the two germline ends. The CDR3 contains 14 residues. Germline values: CDR1 MDHEN, CDR2 SYDVKM. As DNA, the CDR3 is TGTGCCAGCAGAACGGGCGGCTCAAATCAGCCCCAGCATTTT. Amino acids: CASRTGGSNQPQHF.

The rearrangement uses TRBV19 and TRBJ1-2, with D tentatively TRBD1 (6 bases). CDR1 and CDR2 (germline): LNHDA, SQIVND (reference sequence). The V end was cut by 8 bases, the J end by 5 bases, with 18 bases between. This CDR3 contains 14 residues. The CDR3 protein is CASHSASRGYGYTF. CDR3 DNA: TGTGCCAGTCACTCAGCCTCCAGGGGTTATGGCTACACCTTC.